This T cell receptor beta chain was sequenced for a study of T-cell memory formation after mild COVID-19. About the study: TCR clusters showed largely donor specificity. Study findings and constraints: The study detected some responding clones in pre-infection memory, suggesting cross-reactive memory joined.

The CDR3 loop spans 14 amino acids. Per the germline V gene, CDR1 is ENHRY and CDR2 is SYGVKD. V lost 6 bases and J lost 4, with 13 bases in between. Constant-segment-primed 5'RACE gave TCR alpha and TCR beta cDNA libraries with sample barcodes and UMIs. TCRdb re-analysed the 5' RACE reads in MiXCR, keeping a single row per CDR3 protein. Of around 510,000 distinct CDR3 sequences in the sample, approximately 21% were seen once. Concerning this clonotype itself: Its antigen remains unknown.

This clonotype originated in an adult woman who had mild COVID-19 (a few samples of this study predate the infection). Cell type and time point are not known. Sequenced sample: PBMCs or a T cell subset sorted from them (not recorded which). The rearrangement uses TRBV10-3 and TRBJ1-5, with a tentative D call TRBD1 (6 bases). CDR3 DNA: TGTGCCATCAGGGGCGGACAGCAAAATCAGCCCCAGCATTTT. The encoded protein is CAIRGGQQNQPQHF.